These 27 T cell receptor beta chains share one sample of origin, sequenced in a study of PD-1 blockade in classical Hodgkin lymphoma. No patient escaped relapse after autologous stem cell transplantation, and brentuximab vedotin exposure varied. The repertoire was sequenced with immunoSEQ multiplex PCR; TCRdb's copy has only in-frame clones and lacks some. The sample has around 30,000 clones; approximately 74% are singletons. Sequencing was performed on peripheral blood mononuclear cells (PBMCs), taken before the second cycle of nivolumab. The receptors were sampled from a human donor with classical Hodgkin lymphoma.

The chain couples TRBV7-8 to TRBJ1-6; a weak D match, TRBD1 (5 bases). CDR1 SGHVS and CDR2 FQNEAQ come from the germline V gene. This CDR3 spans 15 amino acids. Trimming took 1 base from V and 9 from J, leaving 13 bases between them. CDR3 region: CASSLDLRGGSPLHF. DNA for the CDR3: TGTGCCAGCAGCTTAGATCTTCGGGGCGGTTCACCCCTCCACTTT.

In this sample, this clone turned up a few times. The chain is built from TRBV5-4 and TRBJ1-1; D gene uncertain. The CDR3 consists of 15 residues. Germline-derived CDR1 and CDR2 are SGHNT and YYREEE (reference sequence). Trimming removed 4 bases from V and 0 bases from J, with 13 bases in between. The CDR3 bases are TGTGCCAGCAGCGAAGTAGATGCCATGAACACTGAAGCTTTCTTT. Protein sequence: CASSEVDAMNTEAFF.

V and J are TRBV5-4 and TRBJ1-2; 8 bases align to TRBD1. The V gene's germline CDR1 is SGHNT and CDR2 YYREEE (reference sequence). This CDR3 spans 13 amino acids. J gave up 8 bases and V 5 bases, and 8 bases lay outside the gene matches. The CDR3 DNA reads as TGTGCCAGCAGGCCGCAGGGGGCGGAAGGCTACACCTTC. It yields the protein CASRPQGAEGYTF.

This CDR3 reads CAGGGQFYGYTF. The CDR3 DNA reads TGTGCCGGGGGGGGACAGTTCTATGGCTACACCTTC. The chain uses TRBV6-6 and TRBJ1-2; 7 positions match TRBD1. The CDR3 is 12 amino acids. Trimming at V came to 11 bases and at J to 4 bases, leaving 7 bases not matched to a gene. Germline loops: CDR1 MNHNY, CDR2 SVGAGI (reference sequence).

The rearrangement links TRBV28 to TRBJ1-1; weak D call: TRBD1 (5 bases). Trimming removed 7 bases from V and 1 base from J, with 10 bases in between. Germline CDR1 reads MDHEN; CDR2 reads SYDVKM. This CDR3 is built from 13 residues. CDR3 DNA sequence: TGTGCCAGCAAAATCAGGGAGAACACTGAAGCTTTCTTT. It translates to CASKIRENTEAFF.

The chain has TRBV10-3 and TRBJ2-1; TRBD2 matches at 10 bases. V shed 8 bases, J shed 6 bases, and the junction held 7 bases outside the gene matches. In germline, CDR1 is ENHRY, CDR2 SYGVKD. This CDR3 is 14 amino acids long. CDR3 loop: CAIGSLAGVNEQFF. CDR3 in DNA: TGTGCCATCGGATCCCTAGCGGGGGTCAATGAGCAGTTCTTC.

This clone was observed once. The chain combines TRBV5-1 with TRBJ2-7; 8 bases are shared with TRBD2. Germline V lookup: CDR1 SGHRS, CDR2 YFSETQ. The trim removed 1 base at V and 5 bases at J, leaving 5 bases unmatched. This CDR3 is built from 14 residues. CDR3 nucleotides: TGCGCCAGCAGCTTGCGGGGGGGCGGCAACGAGCAGTACTTC. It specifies CASSLRGGGNEQYF.

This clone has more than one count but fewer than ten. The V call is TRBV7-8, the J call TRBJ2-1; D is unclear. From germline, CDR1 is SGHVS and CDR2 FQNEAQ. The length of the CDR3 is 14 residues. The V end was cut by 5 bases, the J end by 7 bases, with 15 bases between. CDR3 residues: CASSTPGPGNEQFF. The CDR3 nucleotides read TGTGCCAGCAGCACCCCGGGCCCCGGGAATGAGCAGTTCTTC.

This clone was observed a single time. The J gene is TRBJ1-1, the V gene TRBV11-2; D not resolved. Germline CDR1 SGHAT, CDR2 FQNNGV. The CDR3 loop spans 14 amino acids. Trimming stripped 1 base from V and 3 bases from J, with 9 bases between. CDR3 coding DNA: TGTGCCAGCAGCTTAGGCGCCCGATACACTGAAGCTTTCTTT. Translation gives CASSLGARYTEAFF.

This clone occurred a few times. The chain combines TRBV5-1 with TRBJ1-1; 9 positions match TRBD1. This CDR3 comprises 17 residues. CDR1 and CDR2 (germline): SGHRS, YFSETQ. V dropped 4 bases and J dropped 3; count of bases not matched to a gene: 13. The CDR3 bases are TGCGCCAGCAGCCCAGGAACAGGGGGCGGAAGGGACACTGAAGCTTTCTTT. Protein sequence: CASSPGTGGGRDTEAFF.

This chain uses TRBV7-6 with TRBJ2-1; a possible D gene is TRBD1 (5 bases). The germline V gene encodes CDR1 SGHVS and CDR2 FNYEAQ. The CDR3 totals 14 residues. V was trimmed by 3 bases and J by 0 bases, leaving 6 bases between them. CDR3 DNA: TGTGCCAGCAGCTTGACAGACTCCTACAATGAGCAGTTCTTC. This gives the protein CASSLTDSYNEQFF.

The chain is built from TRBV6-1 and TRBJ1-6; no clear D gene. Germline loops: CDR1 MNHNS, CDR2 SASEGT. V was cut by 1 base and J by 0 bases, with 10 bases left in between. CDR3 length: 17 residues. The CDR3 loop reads CASSEEIGGSYNSPLHF. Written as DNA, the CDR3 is TGTGCCAGCAGTGAAGAAATAGGTGGCTCCTATAATTCACCCCTCCACTTT.

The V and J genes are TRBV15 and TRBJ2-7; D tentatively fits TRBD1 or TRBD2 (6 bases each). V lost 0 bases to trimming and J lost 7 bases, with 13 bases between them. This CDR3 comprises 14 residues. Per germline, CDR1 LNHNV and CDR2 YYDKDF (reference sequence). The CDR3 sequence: CATSRDRGALEQYF. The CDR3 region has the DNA TGTGCCACCAGCAGAGATAGGGGGGCGTTGGAGCAGTACTTC.

This CDR3 reads CASKGTANQETQYF. CDR3 bases: TGTGCCAGCAAGGGGACAGCTAACCAAGAGACCCAGTACTTC. The chain employs TRBV27 and TRBJ2-5, with 7 bases aligning to TRBD1. V trimming: 7 bases; J trimming: 0 bases; junction bases outside the gene matches: 5. CDR1 MNHEY and CDR2 SMNVEV come from the germline V gene (reference sequence). The CDR3 has 14 amino acids.

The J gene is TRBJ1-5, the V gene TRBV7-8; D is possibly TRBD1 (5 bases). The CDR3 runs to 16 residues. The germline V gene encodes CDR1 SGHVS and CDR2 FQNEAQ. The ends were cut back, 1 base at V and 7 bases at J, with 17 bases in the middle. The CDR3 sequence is CASSLVGGESKQPQHF. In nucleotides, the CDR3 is TGTGCCAGCAGCTTAGTTGGGGGAGAGAGTAAGCAGCCCCAGCATTTT.

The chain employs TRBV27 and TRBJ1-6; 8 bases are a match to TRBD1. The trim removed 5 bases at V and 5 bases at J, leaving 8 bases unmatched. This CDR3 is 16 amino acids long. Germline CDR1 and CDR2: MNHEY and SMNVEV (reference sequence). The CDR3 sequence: CASSIRQGPDNSPLHF. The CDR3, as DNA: TGTGCCAGCAGTATACGACAGGGGCCGGATAATTCACCCCTCCACTTT.

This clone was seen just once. DNA of the CDR3: TGTGCCAGCAGCTTAGTAGTCACGGGGGACCCAAACTATGGCTACACCTTC. This sequence encodes CASSLVVTGDPNYGYTF. V is TRBV11-2 and J is TRBJ1-2, with D maybe TRBD1 (5 bases). CDR3 length: 17 residues. Germline CDR1 and CDR2: SGHAT and FQNNGV. Between the trimmed V and J ends, which lost 1 base and 2 bases, there was a span of 17 bases.

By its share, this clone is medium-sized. CDR3 region: CASSPDHGTEAFF. CDR3 nucleotide sequence: TGTGCCAGCAGCCCAGACCATGGCACTGAAGCTTTCTTT. This sequence joins TRBV27 and TRBJ1-1, with no clear D. The germline V and J ends were trimmed by 6 bases and 4 bases, with 12 bases remaining between them. The CDR3 extends over 13 amino acids. Germline V gene data show CDR1 as MNHEY and CDR2 as SMNVEV (reference sequence).

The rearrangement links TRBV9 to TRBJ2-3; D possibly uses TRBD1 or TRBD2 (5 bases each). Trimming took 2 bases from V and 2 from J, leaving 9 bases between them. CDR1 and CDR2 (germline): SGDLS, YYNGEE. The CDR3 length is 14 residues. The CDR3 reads CASSVGGITDTQYF. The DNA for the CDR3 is TGTGCCAGCAGCGTTGGGGGAATCACAGATACGCAGTATTTT.

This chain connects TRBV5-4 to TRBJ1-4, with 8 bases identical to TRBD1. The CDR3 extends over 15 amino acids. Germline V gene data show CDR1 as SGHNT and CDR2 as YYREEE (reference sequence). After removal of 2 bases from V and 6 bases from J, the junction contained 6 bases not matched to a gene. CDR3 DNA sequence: TGTGCCAGCAGCTTCCAGGGGGCGAAGGATGAAAAACTGTTTTTT. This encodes CASSFQGAKDEKLFF.

Here the CDR3 reads CASSPRQVSSNQPQHF. For the CDR3, the DNA is TGCGCCAGCAGCCCTCGACAGGTTTCGAGCAATCAGCCCCAGCATTTT. V usage is TRBV4-1 and J usage is TRBJ1-5; D is possibly TRBD1 (6 bases). The ends were cut back, 4 bases at V and 1 base at J, with 14 bases in the middle. CDR3 length: 16 residues. Germline V gene data show CDR1 as MGHRA and CDR2 as YSYEKL.

CDR3 amino acids: CASSMRTGVGTEAFF. For the CDR3, the DNA is TGCGCCAGCAGCATGAGAACAGGTGTAGGTACTGAAGCTTTCTTT. The gene calls are TRBV5-1 and TRBJ1-1; maybe TRBD1 (5 bases). This CDR3 spans 15 amino acids. Germline assignment: CDR1 SGHRS and CDR2 YFSETQ. V dropped 4 bases and J dropped 5 bases, with 18 bases sitting between them.

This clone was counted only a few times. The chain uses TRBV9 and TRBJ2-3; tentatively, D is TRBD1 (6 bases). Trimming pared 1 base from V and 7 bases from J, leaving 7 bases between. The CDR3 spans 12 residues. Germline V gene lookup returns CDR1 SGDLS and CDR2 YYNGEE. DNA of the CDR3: TGTGCCAGCAGCGTACAGGGGAATACGCAGTATTTT. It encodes CASSVQGNTQYF.

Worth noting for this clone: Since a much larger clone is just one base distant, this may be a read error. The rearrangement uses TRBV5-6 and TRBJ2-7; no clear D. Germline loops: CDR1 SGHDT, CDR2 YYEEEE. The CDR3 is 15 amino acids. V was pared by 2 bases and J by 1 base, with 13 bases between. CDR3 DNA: TGTGCCAGCAGCTTAGGGCTCGGCAGTTCCTACGAGCAGTACTTC. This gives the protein CASSLGLGSSYEQYF.

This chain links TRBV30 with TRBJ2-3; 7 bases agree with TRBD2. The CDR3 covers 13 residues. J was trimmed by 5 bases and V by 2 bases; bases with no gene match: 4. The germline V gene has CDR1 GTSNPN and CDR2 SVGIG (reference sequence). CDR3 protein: CAWSRGVGDTQYF. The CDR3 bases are TGTGCCTGGAGTCGGGGGGTGGGAGATACGCAGTATTTT.

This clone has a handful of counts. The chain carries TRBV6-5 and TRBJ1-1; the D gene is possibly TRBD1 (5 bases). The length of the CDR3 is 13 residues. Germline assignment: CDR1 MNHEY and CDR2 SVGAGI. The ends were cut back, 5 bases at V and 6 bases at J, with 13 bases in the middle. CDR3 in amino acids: CASSHRDGPEAFF. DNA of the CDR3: TGTGCCAGCAGTCACCGGGACGGACCTGAAGCTTTCTTT.

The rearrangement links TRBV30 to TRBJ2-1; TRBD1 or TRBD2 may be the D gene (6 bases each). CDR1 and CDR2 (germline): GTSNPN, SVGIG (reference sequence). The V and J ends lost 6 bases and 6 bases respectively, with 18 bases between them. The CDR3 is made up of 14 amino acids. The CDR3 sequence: CACLRGQGFNEQFF. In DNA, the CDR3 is TGTGCCTGCCTTCGGGGGCAGGGGTTCAATGAGCAGTTCTTC.